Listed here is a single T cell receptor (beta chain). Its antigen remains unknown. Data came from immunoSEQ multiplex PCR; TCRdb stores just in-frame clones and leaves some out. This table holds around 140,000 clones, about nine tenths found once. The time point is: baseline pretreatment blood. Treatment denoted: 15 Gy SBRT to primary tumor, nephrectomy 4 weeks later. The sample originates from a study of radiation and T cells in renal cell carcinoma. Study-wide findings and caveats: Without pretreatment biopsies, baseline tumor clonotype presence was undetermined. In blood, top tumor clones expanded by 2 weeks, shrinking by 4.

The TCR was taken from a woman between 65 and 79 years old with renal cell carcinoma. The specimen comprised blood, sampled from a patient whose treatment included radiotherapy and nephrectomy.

The CDR3 coding sequence is TGTGCCAGCACGAGGAGTTGGGATACCGGGGAGCTGTTTTTT. Protein product: CASTRSWDTGELFF. This sequence joins TRBV6-4 and TRBJ2-2; no clear D gene. The CDR3 contains 14 residues. Germline V gives CDR1 MRHNA, CDR2 SNTAGT. With 7 bases removed from V and 5 bases from J, the gap between germline ends came to 14 bases.